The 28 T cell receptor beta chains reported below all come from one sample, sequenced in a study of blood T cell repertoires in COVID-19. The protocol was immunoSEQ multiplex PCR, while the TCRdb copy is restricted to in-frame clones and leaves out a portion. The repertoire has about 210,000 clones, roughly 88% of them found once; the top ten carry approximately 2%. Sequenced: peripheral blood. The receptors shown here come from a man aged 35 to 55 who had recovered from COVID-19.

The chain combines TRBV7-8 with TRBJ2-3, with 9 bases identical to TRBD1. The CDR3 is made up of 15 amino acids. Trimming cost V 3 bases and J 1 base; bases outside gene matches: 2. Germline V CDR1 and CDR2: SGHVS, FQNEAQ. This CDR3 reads CASSFRTGGTDTQYF. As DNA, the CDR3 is TGTGCCAGCAGCTTCCGGACAGGGGGCACAGATACGCAGTATTTT.

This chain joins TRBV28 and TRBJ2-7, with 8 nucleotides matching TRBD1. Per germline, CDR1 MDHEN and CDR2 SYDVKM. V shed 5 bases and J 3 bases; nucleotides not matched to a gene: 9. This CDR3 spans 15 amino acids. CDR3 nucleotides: TGTGCCAGCAGTACGACAGGGGCCCTCTTCTACGAGCAGTACTTC. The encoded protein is CASSTTGALFYEQYF. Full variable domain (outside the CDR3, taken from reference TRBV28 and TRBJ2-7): DVKVTQSSRYLVKRTGEKVFLECVQDMDHENMFWYRQDPGLGLRLIYFSYDVKMKEKGDIPEGYSVSREKKERFSLILESASTNQTSMYLCASSTTGALFYEQYFGPGTRLTVT.

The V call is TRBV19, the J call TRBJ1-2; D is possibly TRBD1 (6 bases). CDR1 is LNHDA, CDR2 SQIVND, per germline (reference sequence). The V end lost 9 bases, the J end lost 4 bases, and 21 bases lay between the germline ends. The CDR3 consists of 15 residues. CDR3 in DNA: TGTGCCAGCCAACGAACAGGGCGTTCTCTCTATGGCTACACCTTC. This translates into CASQRTGRSLYGYTF.

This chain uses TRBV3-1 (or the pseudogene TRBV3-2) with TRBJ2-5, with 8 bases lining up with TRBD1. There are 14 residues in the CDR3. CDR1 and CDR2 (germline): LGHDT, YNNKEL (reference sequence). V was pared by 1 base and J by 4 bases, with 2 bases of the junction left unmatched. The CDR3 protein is CASSQVTGAETQYF. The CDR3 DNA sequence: TGTGCCAGCAGCCAAGTGACAGGGGCAGAGACCCAGTACTTC.

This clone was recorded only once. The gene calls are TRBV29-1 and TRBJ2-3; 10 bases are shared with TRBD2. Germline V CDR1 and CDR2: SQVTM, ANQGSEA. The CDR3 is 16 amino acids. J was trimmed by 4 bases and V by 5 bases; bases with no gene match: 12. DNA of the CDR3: TGCAGCGTTCGGACTAGCGGAACCGAACGACCAGATACGCAGTATTTT. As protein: CSVRTSGTERPDTQYF.

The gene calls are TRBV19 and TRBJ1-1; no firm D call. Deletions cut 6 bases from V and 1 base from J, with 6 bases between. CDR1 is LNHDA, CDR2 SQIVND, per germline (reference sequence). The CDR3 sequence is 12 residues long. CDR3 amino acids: CASSFRNTEAFF. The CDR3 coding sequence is TGTGCCAGTAGCTTTAGGAACACTGAAGCTTTCTTT. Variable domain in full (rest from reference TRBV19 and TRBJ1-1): DGGITQSPKYLFRKEGQNVTLSCEQNLNHDAMYWYRQDPGQGLRLIYYSQIVNDFQKGDIAEGYSVSREKKESFPLTVTSAQKNPTAFYLCASSFRNTEAFFGQGTRLTVV.

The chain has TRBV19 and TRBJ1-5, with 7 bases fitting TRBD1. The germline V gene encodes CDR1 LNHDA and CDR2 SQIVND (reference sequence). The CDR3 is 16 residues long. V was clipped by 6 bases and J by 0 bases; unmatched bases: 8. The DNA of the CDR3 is TGTGCCAGTAGATGGGGGACAGTTTATAGCAATCAGCCCCAGCATTTT. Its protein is CASRWGTVYSNQPQHF.

The CDR3 here is CASSLDTGPYGYTF. CDR3 bases: TGTGCCAGCAGTTTAGACACAGGCCCCTATGGCTACACCTTC. The chain employs TRBV28 and TRBJ1-2; possible D gene TRBD1, 5 bases. The CDR3 spans 14 residues. Trimming left V 2 bases short and J 4 bases short, with 11 bases between. CDR1 and CDR2 (germline): MDHEN, SYDVKM.

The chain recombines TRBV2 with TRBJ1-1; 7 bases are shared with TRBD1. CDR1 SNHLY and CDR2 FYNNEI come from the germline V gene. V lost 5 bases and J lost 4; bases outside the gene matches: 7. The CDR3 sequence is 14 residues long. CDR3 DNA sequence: TGTGCCAGCAGTTTCATTTCAGGGGGCACTGAAGCTTTCTTT. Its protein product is CASSFISGGTEAFF.

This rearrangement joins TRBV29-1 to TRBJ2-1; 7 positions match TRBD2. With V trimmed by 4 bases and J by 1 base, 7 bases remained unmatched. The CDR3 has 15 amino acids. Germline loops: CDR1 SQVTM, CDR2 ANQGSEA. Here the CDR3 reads CSVGLASRSYNEQFF. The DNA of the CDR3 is TGCAGCGTTGGACTAGCCAGCCGATCCTACAATGAGCAGTTCTTC.

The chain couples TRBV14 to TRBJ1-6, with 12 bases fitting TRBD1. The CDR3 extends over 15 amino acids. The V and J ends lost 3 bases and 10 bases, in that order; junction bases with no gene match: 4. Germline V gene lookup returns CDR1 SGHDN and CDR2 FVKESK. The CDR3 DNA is TGTGCCAGCAGCCATCGGGACAGGGGGCCCTCACCCCTCCACTTT. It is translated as CASSHRDRGPSPLHF.

Here the CDR3 DNA reads TGTGCCAGTAAACAGTCCAATCAGCCCCAGCATTTT. This gives the protein CASKQSNQPQHF. V and J are TRBV19 and TRBJ1-5; D gene ambiguous. The CDR3 loop spans 12 amino acids. The germline V and J ends were trimmed by 7 bases and 3 bases, with 7 bases remaining between them. CDR1 is LNHDA and CDR2 is SQIVND in the germline V gene (reference sequence).

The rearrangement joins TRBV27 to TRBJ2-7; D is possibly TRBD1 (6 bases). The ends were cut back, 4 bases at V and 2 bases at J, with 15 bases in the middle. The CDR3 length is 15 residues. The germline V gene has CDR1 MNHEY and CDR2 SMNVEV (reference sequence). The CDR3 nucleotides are TGTGCCAGCAGTTCTTCCGACAGGCTAGCCTACGAGCAGTACTTC. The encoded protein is CASSSSDRLAYEQYF.

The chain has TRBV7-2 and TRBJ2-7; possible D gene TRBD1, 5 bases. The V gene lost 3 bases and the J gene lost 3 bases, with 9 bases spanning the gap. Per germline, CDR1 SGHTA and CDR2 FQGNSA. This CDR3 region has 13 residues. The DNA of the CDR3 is TGTGCCAGCAGCTTCGACAGCTACTACGAGCAGTACTTC. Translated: CASSFDSYYEQYF. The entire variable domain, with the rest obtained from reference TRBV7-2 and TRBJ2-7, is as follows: GAGVSQSPSNKVTEKGKDVELRCDPISGHTALYWYRQSLGQGLEFLIYFQGNSAPDKSGLPSDRFSAERTGGSVSTLTIQRTQQEDSAVYLCASSFDSYYEQYFGPGTRLTVT.

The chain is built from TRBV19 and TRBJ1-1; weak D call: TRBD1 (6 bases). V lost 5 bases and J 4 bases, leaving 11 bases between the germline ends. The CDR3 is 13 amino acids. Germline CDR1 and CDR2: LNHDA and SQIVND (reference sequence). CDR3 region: CASSQGTATEAFF. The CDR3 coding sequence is TGTGCCAGTAGTCAGGGGACGGCCACTGAAGCTTTCTTT.

The CDR3 protein is CASSQVGTGGSGYQETQYF. The CDR3 nucleotides are TGTGCCAGCAGCCAAGTAGGGACAGGCGGAAGCGGGTACCAAGAGACCCAGTACTTC. The V gene is TRBV14, the J gene TRBJ2-5, with 8 bases matching TRBD1. The CDR3 contains 19 residues. After removal of 1 base from V and 0 bases from J, the junction contained 13 bases not matched to a gene. Germline loops: CDR1 SGHDN, CDR2 FVKESK.

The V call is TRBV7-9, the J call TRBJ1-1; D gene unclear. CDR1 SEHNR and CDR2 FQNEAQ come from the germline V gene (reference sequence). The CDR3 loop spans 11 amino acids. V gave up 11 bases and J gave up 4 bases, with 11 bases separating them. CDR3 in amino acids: CASAAATEAFF. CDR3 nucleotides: TGTGCCTCGGCGGCAGCCACTGAAGCTTTCTTT.

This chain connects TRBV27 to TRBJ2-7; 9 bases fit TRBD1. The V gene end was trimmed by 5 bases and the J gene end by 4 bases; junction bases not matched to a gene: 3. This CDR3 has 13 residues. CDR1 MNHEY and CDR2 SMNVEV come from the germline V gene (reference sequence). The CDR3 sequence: CASSPGQGYEQYF. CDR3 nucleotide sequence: TGTGCCAGCAGTCCAGGACAGGGGTACGAGCAGTACTTC.

The CDR3 protein is CASSLVRSGSRNEQFF. For the CDR3, the DNA is TGTGCCAGCAGCTTAGTGAGGAGCGGGAGTAGAAATGAGCAGTTCTTC. The V gene is TRBV11-2, the J gene TRBJ2-1; 8 positions agree with TRBD2. CDR1 SGHAT and CDR2 FQNNGV come from the germline V gene. Trimming at V came to 1 base and at J to 7 bases, leaving 9 bases not matched to a gene. This CDR3 contains 16 residues.

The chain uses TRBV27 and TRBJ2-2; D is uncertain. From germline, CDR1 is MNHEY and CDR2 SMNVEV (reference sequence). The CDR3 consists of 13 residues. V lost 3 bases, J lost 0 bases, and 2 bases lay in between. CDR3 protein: CASSFTNTGELFF. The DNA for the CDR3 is TGTGCCAGCAGTTTTACGAACACCGGGGAGCTGTTTTTT.

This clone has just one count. As DNA, the CDR3 is TGCAGCGTTGATGGGGGGGAAGGTGGGGAGACCCAGTACTTC. This codes for CSVDGGEGGETQYF. The rearrangement uses TRBV29-1 and TRBJ2-5; TRBD2 agrees at 7 bases. Germline V CDR1 and CDR2: SQVTM, ANQGSEA. The CDR3 runs 14 residues. V trimming: 3 bases; J trimming: 5 bases; junction bases outside the gene matches: 9.

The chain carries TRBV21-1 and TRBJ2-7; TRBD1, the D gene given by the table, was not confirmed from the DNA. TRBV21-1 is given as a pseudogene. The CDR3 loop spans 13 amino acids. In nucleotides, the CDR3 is TGTGCCAGCAGCAAAGTGCAGAAATACGAGCAGTACTTC. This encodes CASSKVQKYEQYF.

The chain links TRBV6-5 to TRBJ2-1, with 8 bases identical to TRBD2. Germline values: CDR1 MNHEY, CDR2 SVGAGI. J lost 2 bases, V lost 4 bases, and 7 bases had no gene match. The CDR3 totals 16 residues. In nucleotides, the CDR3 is TGTGCCAGCAGTTCCCCCGCCGGGGGGGCCTACAATGAGCAGTTCTTC. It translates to CASSSPAGGAYNEQFF.

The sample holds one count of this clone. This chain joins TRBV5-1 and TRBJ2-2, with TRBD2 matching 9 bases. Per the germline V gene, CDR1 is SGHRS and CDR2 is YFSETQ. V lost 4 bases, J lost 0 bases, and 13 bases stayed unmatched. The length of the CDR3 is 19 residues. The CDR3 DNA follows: TGCGCCAGCAGCCCCCCCCGGCGGGGGGGGCACTCGAACACCGGGGAGCTGTTTTTT. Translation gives CASSPPRRGGHSNTGELFF. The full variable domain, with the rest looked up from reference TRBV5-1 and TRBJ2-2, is KAGVTQTPRYLIKTRGQQVTLSCSPISGHRSVSWYQQTPGQGLQFLFEYFSETQRNKGNFPGRFSGRQFSNSRSEMNVSTLELGDSALYLCASSPPRRGGHSNTGELFFGEGSRLTVL.

In DNA, the CDR3 is TGTGCCAGCAGCAGTAGCGGGGCCGCAAAGGAGGAGACCCAGTACTTC. The encoded protein is CASSSSGAAKEETQYF. The chain combines TRBV7-9 with TRBJ2-5; 8 bases are shared with TRBD2. The trim removed 5 bases at V and 5 bases at J, leaving 13 bases unmatched. Per the germline V gene, CDR1 is SEHNR and CDR2 is FQNEAQ (reference sequence). The CDR3 spans 16 residues.

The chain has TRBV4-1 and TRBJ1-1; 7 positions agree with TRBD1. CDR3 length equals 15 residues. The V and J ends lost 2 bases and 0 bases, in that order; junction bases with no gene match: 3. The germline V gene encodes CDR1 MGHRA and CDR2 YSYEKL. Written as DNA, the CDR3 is TGCGCCAGCAGCCAAATAGACAGGGTGAACACTGAAGCTTTCTTT. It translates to CASSQIDRVNTEAFF.

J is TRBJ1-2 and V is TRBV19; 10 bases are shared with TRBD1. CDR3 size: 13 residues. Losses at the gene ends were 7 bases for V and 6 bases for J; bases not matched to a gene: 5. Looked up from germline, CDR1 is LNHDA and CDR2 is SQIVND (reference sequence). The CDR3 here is CASKDRGQNGYTF. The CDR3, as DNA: TGTGCCAGTAAAGACAGGGGGCAAAATGGCTACACCTTC.

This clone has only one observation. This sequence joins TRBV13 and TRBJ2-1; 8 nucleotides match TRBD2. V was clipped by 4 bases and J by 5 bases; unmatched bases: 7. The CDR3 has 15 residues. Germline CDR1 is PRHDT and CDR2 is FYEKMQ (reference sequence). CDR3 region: CASSSSSGPNNEQFF. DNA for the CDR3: TGTGCCAGCAGCTCGTCTAGCGGGCCCAACAATGAGCAGTTCTTC.